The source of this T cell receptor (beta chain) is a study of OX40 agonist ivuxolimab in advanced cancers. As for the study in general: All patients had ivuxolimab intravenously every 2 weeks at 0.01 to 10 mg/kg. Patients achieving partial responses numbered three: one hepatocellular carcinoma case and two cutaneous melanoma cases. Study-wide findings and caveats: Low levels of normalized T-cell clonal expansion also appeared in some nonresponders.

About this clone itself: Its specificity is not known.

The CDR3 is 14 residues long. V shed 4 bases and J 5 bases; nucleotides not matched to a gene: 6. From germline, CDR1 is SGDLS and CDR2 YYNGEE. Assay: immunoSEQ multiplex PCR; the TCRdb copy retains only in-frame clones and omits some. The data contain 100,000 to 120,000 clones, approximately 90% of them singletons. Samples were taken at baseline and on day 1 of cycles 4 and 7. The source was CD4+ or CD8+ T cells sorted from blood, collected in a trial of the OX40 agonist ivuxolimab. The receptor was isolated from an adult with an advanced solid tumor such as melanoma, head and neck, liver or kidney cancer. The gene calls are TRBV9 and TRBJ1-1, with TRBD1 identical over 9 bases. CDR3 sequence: CASSPGTGITEAFF. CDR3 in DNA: TGTGCCAGCAGCCCCGGGACAGGGATTACTGAAGCTTTCTTT.